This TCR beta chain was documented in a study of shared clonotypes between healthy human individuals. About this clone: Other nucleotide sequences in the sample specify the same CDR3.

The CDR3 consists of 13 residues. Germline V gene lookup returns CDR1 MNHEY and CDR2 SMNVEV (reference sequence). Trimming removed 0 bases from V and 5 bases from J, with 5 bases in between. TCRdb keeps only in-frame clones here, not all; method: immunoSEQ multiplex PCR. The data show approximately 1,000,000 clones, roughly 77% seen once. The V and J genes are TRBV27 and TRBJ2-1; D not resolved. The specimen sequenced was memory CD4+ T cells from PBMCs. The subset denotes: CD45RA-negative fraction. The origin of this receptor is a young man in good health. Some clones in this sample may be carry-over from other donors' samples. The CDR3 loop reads CASSLSLNNEQFF. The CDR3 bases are TGTGCCAGCAGTTTATCGTTGAACAATGAGCAGTTCTTC.